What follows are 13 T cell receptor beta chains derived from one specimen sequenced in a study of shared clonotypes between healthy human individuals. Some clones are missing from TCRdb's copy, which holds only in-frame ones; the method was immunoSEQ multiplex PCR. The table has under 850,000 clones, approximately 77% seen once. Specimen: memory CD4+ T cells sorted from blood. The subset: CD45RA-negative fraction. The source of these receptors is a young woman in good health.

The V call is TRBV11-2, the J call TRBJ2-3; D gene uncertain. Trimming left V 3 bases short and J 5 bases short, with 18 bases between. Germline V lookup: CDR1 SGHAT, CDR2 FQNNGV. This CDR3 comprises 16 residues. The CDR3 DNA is TGTGCCAGCAGCTTTGAAGTAGCCCTCGTCGTAGATACGCAGTATTTT. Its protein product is CASSFEVALVVDTQYF.

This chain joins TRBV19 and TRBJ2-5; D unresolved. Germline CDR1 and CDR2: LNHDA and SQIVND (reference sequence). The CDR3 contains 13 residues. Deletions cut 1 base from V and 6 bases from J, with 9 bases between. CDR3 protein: CASSIVSSQTQYF. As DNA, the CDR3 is TGTGCCAGTAGTATAGTAAGCAGTCAGACCCAGTACTTC.

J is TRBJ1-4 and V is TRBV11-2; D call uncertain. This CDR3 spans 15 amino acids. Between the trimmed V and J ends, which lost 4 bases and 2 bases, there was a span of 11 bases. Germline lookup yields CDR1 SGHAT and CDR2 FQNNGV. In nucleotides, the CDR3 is TGTGCCAGCAGCTCACTTGACCGTACTAATGAAAAACTGTTTTTT. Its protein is CASSSLDRTNEKLFF.

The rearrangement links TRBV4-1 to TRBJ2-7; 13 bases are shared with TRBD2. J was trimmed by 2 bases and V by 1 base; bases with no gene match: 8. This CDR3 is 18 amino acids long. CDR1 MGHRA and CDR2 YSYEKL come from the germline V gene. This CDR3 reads CASSQAAGLAGETYEQYF. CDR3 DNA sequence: TGCGCCAGCAGCCAAGCGGCTGGACTAGCGGGGGAGACCTACGAGCAGTACTTC.

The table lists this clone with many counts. The CDR3 reads CASSYTGNTGELFF. The CDR3 nucleotides are TGTGCCAGCAGTTACACGGGGAACACCGGGGAGCTGTTTTTT. The chain carries TRBV6-5 and TRBJ2-2, with D hard to call. Trimming removed 2 bases at V and 1 base at J, with 5 bases between. Germline V gene data show CDR1 as MNHEY and CDR2 as SVGAGI. CDR3 size: 14 residues.

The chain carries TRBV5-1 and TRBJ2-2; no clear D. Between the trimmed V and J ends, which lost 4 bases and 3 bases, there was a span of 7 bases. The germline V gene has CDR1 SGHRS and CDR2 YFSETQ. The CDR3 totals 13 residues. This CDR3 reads CASSPRHTGELFF. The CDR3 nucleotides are TGCGCCAGCAGCCCCCGCCACACCGGGGAGCTGTTTTTT.

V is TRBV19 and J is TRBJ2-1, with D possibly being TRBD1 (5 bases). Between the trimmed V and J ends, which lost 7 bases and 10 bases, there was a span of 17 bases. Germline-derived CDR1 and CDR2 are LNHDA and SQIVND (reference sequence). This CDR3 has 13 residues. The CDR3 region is CASTAGRLDEQFF. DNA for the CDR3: TGTGCCAGTACAGCAGGGCGACTGGACGAGCAGTTCTTC.

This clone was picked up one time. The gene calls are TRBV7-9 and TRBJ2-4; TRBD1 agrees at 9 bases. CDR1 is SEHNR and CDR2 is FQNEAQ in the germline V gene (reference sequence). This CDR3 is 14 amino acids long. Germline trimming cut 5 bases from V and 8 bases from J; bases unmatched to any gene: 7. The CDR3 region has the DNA TGTGCCAGCAGCCTGACAGGGGGTATAGACATTCAGTACTTC. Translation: CASSLTGGIDIQYF.

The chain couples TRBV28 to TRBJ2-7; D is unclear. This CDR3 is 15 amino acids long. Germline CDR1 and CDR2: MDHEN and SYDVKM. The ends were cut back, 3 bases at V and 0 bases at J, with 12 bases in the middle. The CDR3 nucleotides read TGTGCCAGCAGTTTCTGGGCTCTTAGCTCCTACGAGCAGTACTTC. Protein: CASSFWALSSYEQYF.

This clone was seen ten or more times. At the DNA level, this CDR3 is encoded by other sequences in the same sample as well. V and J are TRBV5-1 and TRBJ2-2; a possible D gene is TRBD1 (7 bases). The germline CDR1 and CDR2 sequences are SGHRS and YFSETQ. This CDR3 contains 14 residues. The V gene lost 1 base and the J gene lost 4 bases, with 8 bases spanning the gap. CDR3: CASSLQGGTGELFF. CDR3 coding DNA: TGCGCCAGCAGCTTGCAGGGGGGCACCGGGGAGCTGTTTTTT.

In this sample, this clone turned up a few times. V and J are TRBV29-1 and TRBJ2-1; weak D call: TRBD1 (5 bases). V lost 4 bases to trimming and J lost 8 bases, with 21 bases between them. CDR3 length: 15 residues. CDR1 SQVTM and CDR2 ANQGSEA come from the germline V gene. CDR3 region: CSVGRTGWPGHEQFF. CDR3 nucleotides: TGCAGCGTTGGGAGAACAGGCTGGCCCGGGCATGAGCAGTTCTTC.

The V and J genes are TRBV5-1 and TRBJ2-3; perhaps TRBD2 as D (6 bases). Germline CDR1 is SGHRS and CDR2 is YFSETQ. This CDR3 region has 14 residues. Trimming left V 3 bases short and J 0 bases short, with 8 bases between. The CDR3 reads CASSSGVSTDTQYF. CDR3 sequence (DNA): TGCGCCAGCAGCTCGGGAGTTAGCACAGATACGCAGTATTTT.

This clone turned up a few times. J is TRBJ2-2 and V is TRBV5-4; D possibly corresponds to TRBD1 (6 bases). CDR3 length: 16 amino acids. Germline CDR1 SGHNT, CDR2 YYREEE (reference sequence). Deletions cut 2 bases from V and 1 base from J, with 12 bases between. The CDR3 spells CASSFPGVENTGELFF. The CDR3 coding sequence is TGTGCCAGCAGCTTCCCAGGGGTGGAGAACACCGGGGAGCTGTTTTTT. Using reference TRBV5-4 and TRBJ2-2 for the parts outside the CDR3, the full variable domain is ETGVTQSPTHLIKTRGQQVTLRCSSQSGHNTVSWYQQALGQGPQFIFQYYREEENGRGNFPPRFSGLQFPNYSSELNVNALELDDSALYLCASSFPGVENTGELFFGEGSRLTVL.